This T cell receptor beta chain was identified during a study of T-cell memory formation after mild COVID-19 (dated by TCRdb to the early 2020s). Study-wide context: TCR sequence clusters from the two donors were largely donor specific. The cohort was made up of two young adult volunteers, one female and one male, who were previously healthy. Longitudinal TCRalpha and TCRbeta repertoire sequencing tracked T-cell clones expanding and contracting after mild COVID-19 in a couple of donors. What the research found in general, with its limitations: Only two mild cases were covered by the study, and larger cohorts that include severe cases with pre-infection samples were considered necessary. Balanced CD4/CD8 phenotypes were observed for clones contracting from day 15 to 85, whereas a bias towards CD4+ was observed for a second wave of clones expanding from day 15 to 37. SARS-CoV-2 specificity of the second-wave clones peaking on day 37 was not confirmed. The detection of some responding clones in pre-infection memory suggests that pre-existing cross-reactive memory T cells joined the SARS-CoV-2 response. Contracting CD4+ clones were located mainly in the CM and EM memory subsets, whereas CD8+ clones were found to be enriched in EMRA.

This clonotype was counted only a few times. Its target antigen remains unknown. Base quality data are lacking; no much larger clone is found one base away. This sample was sequenced with an Illumina NovaSeq 6000. Using 5'RACE with constant-segment primers, TCRalpha and TCRbeta cDNA libraries were constructed, with sample barcodes and unique molecular identifiers added in the process. Trizol reagent was used to extract RNA from every sample. Library amplification was performed in two PCR steps, and a second sample barcode and Illumina TruSeq adapters were introduced in the second step. Sequencing of libraries was performed on an Illumina NovaSeq with 2 x 150 bp paired-end reads. In the source study's methods: The reads were demultiplexed and collapsed into UMI-guided consensus sequences using migec v1.2.7. Using mixcr v2.1.11, UMI consensuses were aligned to TRA and TRB V and J templates and then assembled into clonotypes. A clonotype was counted as expanded or contracted only if both edgeR and NoisET called the change significant, with noise models trained on biological replicates. For edgeR calls, the thresholds were a false discovery rate-adjusted p below 0.01 and a log2 fold-change of 1. As an exploratory analysis of dynamics, max-normalized trajectories of the 1000 most abundant clonotypes were examined by PCA with hierarchical clustering. The CD4 or CD8 phenotype of responding clones was assigned using the separately sequenced CD4+ and CD8+ repertoires. In-frame beta chains were kept once TCRdb had trimmed the public reads at Q25 with fastp and called clones with MiXCR. A single entry per CDR3 protein holds the most common genes and DNA from its merged rows. The V and J calls were not made by the authors but by TCRdb's processing. Here the sample has roughly 80,000 distinct CDR3 sequences; approximately 23% occur a single time. The ten most abundant clones make up roughly two fifths of the sample.

Ficoll-Paque density gradient centrifugation was the method used to isolate PBMCs. Material: PBMCs or a T cell subset sorted from them (not recorded which). The origin of this receptor is a man between 18 and 29 years old who had mild COVID-19 (a few samples of this study predate the infection). The sample titles of this study are shuffled in the database, so cell type and time point are left out; the donor was told from shared clones.

CDR3 protein: CASSPVVGERETQYF. The nucleotides read TGTGCCAGCAGCCCAGTTGTAGGGGAGCGAGAGACCCAGTACTTC. The sequence is built from TRBV7-9 and TRBJ2-5; the D gene assignment is perhaps TRBD1 or TRBD2, with each matching 5 bases. Trimming removed 5 bases from V and 4 bases from J, leaving 17 bases between the germline ends. Via the germline V gene (reference sequence), CDR1 is SEHNR and CDR2 FQNEAQ. Including the terminal cysteine and phenylalanine, the CDR3 comprises 15 residues. The DNA shown is the 45-base CDR3, in frame from base 1.